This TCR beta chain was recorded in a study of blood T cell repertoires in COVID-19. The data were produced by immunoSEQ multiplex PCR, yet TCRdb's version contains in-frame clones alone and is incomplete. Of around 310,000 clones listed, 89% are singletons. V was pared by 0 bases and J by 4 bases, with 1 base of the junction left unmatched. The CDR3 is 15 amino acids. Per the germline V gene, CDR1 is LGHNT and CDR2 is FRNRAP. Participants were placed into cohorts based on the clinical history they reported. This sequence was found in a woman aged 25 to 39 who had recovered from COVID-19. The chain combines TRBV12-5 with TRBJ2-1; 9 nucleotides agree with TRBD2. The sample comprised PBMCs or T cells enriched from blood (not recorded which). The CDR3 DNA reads TGTGCTAGTGGTTTGGTTCTAGCGGGGTACAATGAGCAGTTCTTC. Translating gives CASGLVLAGYNEQFF. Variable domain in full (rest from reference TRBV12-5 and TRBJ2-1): DARVTQTPRHKVTEMGQEVTMRCQPILGHNTVFWYRQTMMQGLELLAYFRNRAPLDDSGMPKDRFSAEMPDATLATLKIQPSEPRDSAVYFCASGLVLAGYNEQFFGPGTRLTVL.